This T cell receptor beta chain was found in a study of T-cell memory formation after mild COVID-19. Study in general: There were largely donor-specific TCR clusters. General study findings and limits: Second-wave clones peaking on day 37 lacked confirmed SARS-CoV-2 specificity.

Constant-segment primers served in 5'RACE that generated TCR alpha and TCR beta cDNA libraries bearing sample barcodes and UMIs. TCRdb called the 5' RACE reads again in MiXCR, with one record for every CDR3 protein. The sample lists 350,000 or so distinct CDR3 sequences, 13% occurring once. CDR1 is SGHRS, CDR2 YFSETQ, per germline. V was pared by 4 bases and J by 6 bases, with 12 bases of the junction left unmatched. This CDR3 contains 15 residues. To note about this clonotype: What it binds is unknown.

The chain carries TRBV5-1 and TRBJ2-7, with 8 bases matching TRBD1. The sample consisted of PBMCs or a T cell subset sorted from them (not recorded which). The clonotype originates from a man in his late teens or twenties who had mild COVID-19 (a few samples of this study predate the infection). Cell type and time point are not known. Written as DNA, the CDR3 is TGCGCCAGCAGCCCCTCATGGACAGGGTCAAGCGAGCAGTACTTC. This sequence encodes CASSPSWTGSSEQYF. The entire variable domain, with the rest obtained from reference TRBV5-1 and TRBJ2-7, is as follows: KAGVTQTPRYLIKTRGQQVTLSCSPISGHRSVSWYQQTPGQGLQFLFEYFSETQRNKGNFPGRFSGRQFSNSRSEMNVSTLELGDSALYLCASSPSWTGSSEQYFGPGTRLTVT.